This T cell receptor (beta chain) was obtained from a study of shared clonotypes between healthy human individuals. In the study overall: Three plates each covered CD4 naive and memory; CD8 naive two, CD8 memory one. Whole-study results and caveats: The diversity represented, both genetic and in exposure history, was limited by few donors.

Measured with immunoSEQ multiplex PCR; TCRdb has only the in-frame clones, and not every one. Among 2 million to 2.5 million clones listed, approximately 93% were seen once. The authors divided CD4+ cells into CD45RA+ naive and CD45RA-negative memory subsets. This clone was seen just once. Its antigen remains unknown. The sequenced material came from naive CD4+ T cells from PBMCs. The subset was: CD45RA+ positively selected. This TCR was sampled from a man aged 18 to 29 in good health. Some clones in this sample may be carry-over from other donors' samples.

The CDR3 reads CASHPGALIYGYTF. CDR3 nucleotides: TGTGCCAGCCACCCAGGGGCTCTTATCTATGGCTACACCTTC. This rearrangement joins TRBV28 to TRBJ1-2, with D possibly matching TRBD1 (6 bases). The CDR3 consists of 14 residues. CDR1 and CDR2 (germline): MDHEN, SYDVKM. V shed 8 bases and J shed 4 bases, with 17 bases lying between them.